Listed here are 12 T cell receptor beta chains from one sample, sequenced in a study of blood T cell dynamics during melanoma immunotherapy. The assay was immunoSEQ multiplex PCR, and TCRdb's table has in-frame clones only and misses some. The sample carries 4,000 to 5,000 clones, roughly 90% recorded once. Time point described: week 3, after first cycle of checkpoint inhibitor. The sample consisted of blood, taken from a patient treated with checkpoint blockade. These receptors were collected from a human donor with melanoma.

The chain couples TRBV9 to TRBJ2-1; 8 bases align to TRBD2. This CDR3 has 15 residues. Germline V gene data show CDR1 as SGDLS and CDR2 as YYNGEE. After removal of 3 bases from V and 0 bases from J, the junction contained 2 bases not matched to a gene. CDR3 residues: CASSAAGDSYNEQFF. The CDR3 nucleotides are TGTGCCAGCAGCGCAGCGGGGGACTCCTACAATGAGCAGTTCTTC. Full variable domain (missing parts from reference TRBV9 and TRBJ2-1): DSGVTQTPKHLITATGQRVTLRCSPRSGDLSVYWYQQSLDQGLQFLIQYYNGEERAKGNILERFSAQQFPDLHSELNLSSLELGDSALYFCASSAAGDSYNEQFFGPGTRLTVL.

The chain combines TRBV30 with TRBJ1-2; a possible D gene is TRBD1 (5 bases). The CDR3 consists of 15 residues. Germline loops: CDR1 GTSNPN, CDR2 SVGIG (reference sequence). With 0 bases removed from V and 1 base from J, the gap between germline ends came to 12 bases. The CDR3 DNA reads as TGTGCCTGGAGTGTCCAGGGCCTGGGTAACTATGGCTACACCTTC. The encoded protein is CAWSVQGLGNYGYTF.

This rearrangement joins TRBV19 to TRBJ2-7; 7 positions match TRBD2. The germline V gene has CDR1 LNHDA and CDR2 SQIVND (reference sequence). This CDR3 contains 14 residues. Trimming cost V 6 bases and J 6 bases; bases outside gene matches: 11. The CDR3 sequence: CASSNRGAGREQYF. As DNA, the CDR3 is TGTGCCAGTAGCAATAGGGGAGCGGGGCGCGAGCAGTACTTC.

This chain connects TRBV30 to TRBJ2-6, with D perhaps TRBD1 or TRBD2 (5 bases each). The CDR3 is made up of 17 amino acids. V was pared by 3 bases and J by 4 bases, with 19 bases between. Germline V gene data show CDR1 as GTSNPN and CDR2 as SVGIG (reference sequence). The CDR3 DNA reads TGTGCCTGGAGGAGAATAACAGCAGGGACGGGGGCCAACGTCCTGACTTTC. It yields the protein CAWRRITAGTGANVLTF.

This sequence joins TRBV6-5 and TRBJ2-1; tentatively, D is TRBD1 (5 bases). Germline lookup yields CDR1 MNHEY and CDR2 SVGAGI. There are 15 residues in the CDR3. The V end lost 7 bases, the J end lost 1 base, and 14 bases lay between the germline ends. CDR3: CASTRAGQSYNEQFF. The DNA of the CDR3 is TGTGCCAGCACCCGGGCAGGGCAGTCCTACAATGAGCAGTTCTTC.

The genes are TRBV5-1 and TRBJ2-1; no firm D call. Germline CDR1 SGHRS, CDR2 YFSETQ. The CDR3 sequence is 15 residues long. With 0 bases removed from V and 3 bases from J, the gap between germline ends came to 10 bases. The CDR3 sequence is CASSLVELNYNEQFF. The CDR3 bases are TGCGCCAGCAGCTTGGTGGAATTAAACTACAATGAGCAGTTCTTC.

This clone was found a few times. The chain is built from TRBV19 and TRBJ2-7; 9 nucleotides line up with TRBD2. This CDR3 spans 16 amino acids. V shed 0 bases and J 6 bases; nucleotides not matched to a gene: 9. Germline V gene data show CDR1 as LNHDA and CDR2 as SQIVND (reference sequence). CDR3 DNA: TGTGCCAGTAGTATAGATCGAACAGCGGGAGGATCCGAGCAGTACTTC. It encodes CASSIDRTAGGSEQYF.

The V and J genes are TRBV10-2 and TRBJ1-2, with 10 bases lining up with TRBD1. This CDR3 is 17 amino acids long. Germline CDR1 and CDR2: WSHSY and SAAADI. J was trimmed by 6 bases and V by 4 bases; bases with no gene match: 14. CDR3 residues: CASSGDRGVGTANGYTF. The CDR3, as DNA: TGCGCCAGCAGTGGGGACAGGGGAGTGGGTACGGCAAATGGCTACACCTTC.

The rearrangement links TRBV9 to TRBJ1-3; D possibly corresponds to TRBD1 (5 bases). This CDR3 has 14 residues. The V end was cut by 3 bases, the J end by 2 bases, with 9 bases between. Per germline, CDR1 SGDLS and CDR2 YYNGEE. CDR3 amino acids: CASSAQGAGNTIYF. CDR3 sequence (DNA): TGTGCCAGCAGCGCTCAGGGAGCTGGAAACACCATATATTTT.

V is TRBV7-3 and J is TRBJ2-5, with D maybe TRBD1 (5 bases). Trimming took 0 bases from V and 4 from J, leaving 12 bases between them. This CDR3 comprises 15 residues. The germline gives CDR1 SGHTA, CDR2 FQGTGA. The CDR3 is CASSLTPTAIETQYF. As DNA, the CDR3 is TGTGCCAGCAGCTTAACTCCGACAGCGATAGAGACCCAGTACTTC.

The chain links TRBV15 to TRBJ2-7, with D uncertain. Deletions cut 0 bases from V and 0 bases from J, with 9 bases between. The CDR3 totals 15 residues. Germline CDR1 reads LNHNV; CDR2 reads YYDKDF (reference sequence). CDR3 nucleotides: TGTGCCACCAGCAGAGAAATAGTCCCCTCCTACGAGCAGTACTTC. This encodes CATSREIVPSYEQYF.

The chain has TRBV5-1 and TRBJ2-5; the D gene is possibly TRBD2 (5 bases). V gave up 0 bases and J gave up 4 bases, with 28 bases separating them. The V gene's germline CDR1 is SGHRS and CDR2 YFSETQ. The CDR3 consists of 20 residues. CDR3 protein: CASSLAVGLPVRETPETQYF. The CDR3 bases are TGCGCCAGCAGCTTGGCGGTAGGGCTTCCCGTGAGGGAGACCCCAGAGACCCAGTACTTC.